Sequencing of this T cell receptor beta chain was carried out in a study of long-term antiretroviral therapy in people with HIV. Study-level points and caveats: Blood specimens, gathered between 2004 and 2017, were possibly obtained under older ART regimens.

Survey-level resolution applied to immunoSEQ assay v3.0. Measured with immunoSEQ multiplex PCR; TCRdb has only the in-frame clones, and not every one. The sample shows some 11,000 clones, 82% of them seen only once. Details on this clone: Its antigen is currently unknown.

No fewer than two post-ART and no fewer than one pre-ART PBMC samples existed for each donor. Sequenced here: unsorted PBMCs, sampled about 8 years after starting antiretroviral therapy. The receptor was derived from a man aged 45-65 years with HIV.

The CDR3 sequence is CASSYSRGEAFF. In nucleotides, the CDR3 is TGTGCCAGCAGTTACTCGAGGGGTGAAGCTTTCTTT. V usage is TRBV6-5 and J usage is TRBJ1-1; D is possibly TRBD1 (5 bases). This CDR3 has 12 residues. The germline CDR1 and CDR2 sequences are MNHEY and SVGAGI. Trimming left V 0 bases short and J 7 bases short, with 6 bases between.